This T cell receptor beta chain was recovered during a study of blood T cell repertoires in COVID-19. Study context: The cDNA or gDNA used as material had been derived from T cells, B-cell-depleted T cells, or PBMCs.

Original data processing: For nucleated cells, counts were estimated from reference gene primer amplification. This table comes from immunoSEQ multiplex PCR, and its TCRdb copy is limited to in-frame clones, with some not included. The V and J calls and clone size were taken over from that table, and D and trimming were inferred from the DNA. The table has around 310,000 clones, 90% seen once. Seattle patients were enrolled while actively infected and followed longitudinally. Germline V gene lookup returns CDR1 ENHRY and CDR2 SYGVKD. The V and J ends lost 0 bases and 0 bases respectively, with 12 bases between them. This CDR3 is 17 amino acids long.

The TCR was taken from a woman aged 40 to 55 with COVID-19, enrolled during active disease. The V gene is TRBV10-3, the J gene TRBJ1-5, with D perhaps matching TRBD1 (5 bases). The sequencing input was peripheral blood. The CDR3 nucleotides are TGTGCCATCAGTGAGTCAGTGGGGGGAAATAGCAATCAGCCCCAGCATTTT. It codes for CAISESVGGNSNQPQHF.